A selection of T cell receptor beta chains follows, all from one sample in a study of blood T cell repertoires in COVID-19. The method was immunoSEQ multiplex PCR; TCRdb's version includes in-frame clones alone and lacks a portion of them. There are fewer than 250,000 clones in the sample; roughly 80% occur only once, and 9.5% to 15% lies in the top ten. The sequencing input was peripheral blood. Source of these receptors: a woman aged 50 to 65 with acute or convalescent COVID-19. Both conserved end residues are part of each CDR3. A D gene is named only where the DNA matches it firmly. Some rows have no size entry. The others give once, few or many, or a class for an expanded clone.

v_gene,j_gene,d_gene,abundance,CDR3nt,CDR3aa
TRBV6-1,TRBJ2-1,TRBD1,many,TGTGCCAGCAGTGAAGAGTTAGGACAGGGCTATGAGCAGTTCTTC,CASSEELGQGYEQFF
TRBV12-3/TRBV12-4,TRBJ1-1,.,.,TGTGCCAGCAGTTTATCCAGGGAGGGCGGCGCTTTCTTT,CASSLSREGGAFF
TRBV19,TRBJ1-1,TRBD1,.,TGTGCCAGTAGTTCCAGGACAGGATTCATGAACACTGAAGCTTTCTTT,CASSSRTGFMNTEAFF
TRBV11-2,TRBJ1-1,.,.,TGTGCCAGCAGCTTAGAGGTGGGAGGCACTGAAGCTTTCTTT,CASSLEVGGTEAFF
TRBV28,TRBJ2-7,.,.,TGTGCCAGCAGGCTATCTGACAGGTTATACGAGCAGTACTTC,CASRLSDRLYEQYF
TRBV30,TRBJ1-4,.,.,TGTGCCTGGAGTGTGCGGGGGAATGAAAAACTGTTTTTT,CAWSVRGNEKLFF
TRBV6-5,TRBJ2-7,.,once,TGTGCCAGCAGTCTCGGGACAATCGGAATCTACGAGCAGTACTTC,CASSLGTIGIYEQYF
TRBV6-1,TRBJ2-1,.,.,TGTGCCAGCAGTGACGATGAGCAGTTCTTC,CASSDDEQFF
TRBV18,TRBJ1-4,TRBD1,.,TGTGCCAGCTCACTGGGACAGGGTAGTGAAAAACTGTTTTTT,CASSLGQGSEKLFF
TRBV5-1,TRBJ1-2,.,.,TGCGCCAGCAAAGAGTCGTGGGCAGGAGGCTACACCTTC,CASKESWAGGYTF
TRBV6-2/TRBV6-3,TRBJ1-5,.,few,TGTGCCAGCAGTTGGACAGCGAATCAGCCCCAGCATTTT,CASSWTANQPQHF
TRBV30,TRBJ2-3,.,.,TGTGCCTGGAGTGTACTAGCCAGGGCAGATACGCAGTATTTT,CAWSVLARADTQYF
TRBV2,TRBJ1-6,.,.,TGTGCCAGCACCAACTTAGTCCCCCAAGGACAGAAATATGGGATTAATTCACCCCTCCACTTT,CASTNLVPQGQKYGINSPLHF
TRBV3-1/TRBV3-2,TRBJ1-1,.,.,TGTGCCAGCAGCCAAGGGGGCGTTTCGAGTTTCTTT,CASSQGGVSSFF
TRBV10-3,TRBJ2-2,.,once,TGTGCCATCAGAGCAGGTGGCGCGGGTACCGGGGAGCTGTTTTTT,CAIRAGGAGTGELFF
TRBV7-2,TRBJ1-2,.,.,TGTGCCAGCAGCTCCCAGGGTTATGGCTACACCTTC,CASSSQGYGYTF
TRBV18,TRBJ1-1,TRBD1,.,TGTGCCAGCTCACCACGAGCGGACAGGGACAAAGAAGCTTTCTTT,CASSPRADRDKEAFF
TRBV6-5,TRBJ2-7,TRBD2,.,TGTGCCAGCACCGCCACTAGCGGGGTGTCCTACGAGCAGTACTTC,CASTATSGVSYEQYF
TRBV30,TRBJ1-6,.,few,TGTGCCTGGAGCGGCGGGGTTAGATATAATTCACCCCTCCACTTT,CAWSGGVRYNSPLHF
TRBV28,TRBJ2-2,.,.,TGTGCCAGCAGTTCCGGGACAGCGGGTACCGGGGAGCTGTTTTTT,CASSSGTAGTGELFF
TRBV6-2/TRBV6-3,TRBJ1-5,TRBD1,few,TGTGCCAGCAGTTCCCCTTCCGGGACAGGGTCCCAGCCCCAGCATTTT,CASSSPSGTGSQPQHF
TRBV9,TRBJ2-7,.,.,TGTGCCAGCAGCCCTCTAGCCAATGTAGGACGTAGAAACGAGCAGTACTTC,CASSPLANVGRRNEQYF
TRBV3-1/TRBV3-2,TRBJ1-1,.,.,TGTGCCAGCAGCCAAGTCGGGAAGGAAGCTTTCTTT,CASSQVGKEAFF
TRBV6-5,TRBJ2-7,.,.,TGTGCCAGCGGTCGAAGCCCCCACGAGCAGTACTTC,CASGRSPHEQYF
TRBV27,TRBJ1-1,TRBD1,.,TGTGCCAGCAGTCCCGGGACAGCCTACACTGAAGCTTTCTTT,CASSPGTAYTEAFF
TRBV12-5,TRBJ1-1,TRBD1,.,TGTGCTAGTGGTTTGCGGGACAGGGGTGGCACTGAAGCTTTCTTT,CASGLRDRGGTEAFF
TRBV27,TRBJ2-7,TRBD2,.,TGTGCCAGCAGTACCGCCAAAAAACGAGCGGGAGTATTTGAGCAGTACTTC,CASSTAKKRAGVFEQYF
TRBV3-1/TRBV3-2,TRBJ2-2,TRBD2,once,TGTGCCAGCAGCCAAGATCGACTAGCGGGGAACACCGGGGAGCTGTTTTTT,CASSQDRLAGNTGELFF
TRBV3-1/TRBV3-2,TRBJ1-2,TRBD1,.,TGTGCCAGCAGCCAAGGAGCGGGACAGGGGGCGAAGGGCTACACCTTC,CASSQGAGQGAKGYTF
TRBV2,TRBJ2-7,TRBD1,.,TGTGCCAGCAGTGTAGACAGGGGGCAAGGCGAGCAGTACTTC,CASSVDRGQGEQYF
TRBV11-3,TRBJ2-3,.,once,TGTGCCAGCAGCCCAGGGGATACGCAGTATTTT,CASSPGDTQYF
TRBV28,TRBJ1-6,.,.,TGTGCCAGCAGTTTAATCCAGGGGAGGGATTCACCCCTCCACTTT,CASSLIQGRDSPLHF
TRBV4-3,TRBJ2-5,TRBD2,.,TGCGCCAGCAGCCAAACTCCAGGAGCGGGAGTAGTGGAGACCCAGTACTTC,CASSQTPGAGVVETQYF
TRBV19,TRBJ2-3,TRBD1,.,TGTGCCAGTAGTATCTGGACAGGGGGAACAGATACGCAGTATTTT,CASSIWTGGTDTQYF
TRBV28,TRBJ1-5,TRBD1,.,TGTGCCAGCAGTCTACCGGGACAGTCAAATCAGCCCCAGCATTTT,CASSLPGQSNQPQHF
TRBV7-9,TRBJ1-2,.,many,TGTGCCAGCAGCTTGAGCAGGTTGGATTCCAACTATGGCTACACCTTC,CASSLSRLDSNYGYTF
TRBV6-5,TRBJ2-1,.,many,TGTGCCAGCAGGCCATCGGGGAATGCCTACAATGAGCAGTTCTTC,CASRPSGNAYNEQFF
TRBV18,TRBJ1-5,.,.,TGTGCCAGCTCATCCCTGAGCGGGGTCGAGCCCCAGCATTTT,CASSSLSGVEPQHF
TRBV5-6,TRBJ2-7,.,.,TGTGCCAGCAGCTCGGACGGGGAAGCCTACGAGCAGTACTTC,CASSSDGEAYEQYF
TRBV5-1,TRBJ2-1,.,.,TGCGCCAGCAGCTTGGTCGGGGGGCAACATCCTGAGCAGTTCTTC,CASSLVGGQHPEQFF
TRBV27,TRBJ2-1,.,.,TGTGCCAGCAGTTTACAGGGAAACAATGAGCAGTTCTTC,CASSLQGNNEQFF
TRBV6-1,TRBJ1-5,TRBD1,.,TGTGCCAGCAGTGAAGGGACAGGGGTGGGGTATAGCAATCAGCCCCAGCATTTT,CASSEGTGVGYSNQPQHF
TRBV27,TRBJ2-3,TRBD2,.,TGTGCCAGCACCATAGCGGGGGGCCGGGTAGATACGCAGTATTTT,CASTIAGGRVDTQYF